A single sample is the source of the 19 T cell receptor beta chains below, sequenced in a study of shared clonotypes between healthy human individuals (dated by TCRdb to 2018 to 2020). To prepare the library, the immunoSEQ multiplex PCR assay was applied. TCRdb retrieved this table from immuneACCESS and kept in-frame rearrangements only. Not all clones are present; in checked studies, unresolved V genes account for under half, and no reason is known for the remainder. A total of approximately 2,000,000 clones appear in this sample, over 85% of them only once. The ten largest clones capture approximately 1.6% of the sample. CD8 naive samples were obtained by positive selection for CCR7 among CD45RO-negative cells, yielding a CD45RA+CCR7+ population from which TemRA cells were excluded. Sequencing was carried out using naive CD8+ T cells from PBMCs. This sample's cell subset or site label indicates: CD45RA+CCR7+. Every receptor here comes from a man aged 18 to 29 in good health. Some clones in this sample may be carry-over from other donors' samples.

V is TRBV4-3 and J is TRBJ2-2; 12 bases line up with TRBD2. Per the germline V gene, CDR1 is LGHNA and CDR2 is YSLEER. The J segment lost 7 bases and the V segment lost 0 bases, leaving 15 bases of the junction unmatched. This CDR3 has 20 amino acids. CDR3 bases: TGCGCCAGCAGCCAAGAAGACCAGACTAGCGGGAGAGGTCGCGGCGGGGAGCTGTTTTTT. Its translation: CASSQEDQTSGRGRGGELFF.

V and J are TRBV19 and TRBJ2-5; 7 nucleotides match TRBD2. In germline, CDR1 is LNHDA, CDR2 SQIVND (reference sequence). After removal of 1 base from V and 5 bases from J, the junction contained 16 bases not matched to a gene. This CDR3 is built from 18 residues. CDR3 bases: TGTGCCAGTAGTATAGCAGTCCTGGCTAGCGGAAAGGAGGAGACCCAGTACTTC. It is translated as CASSIAVLASGKEETQYF.

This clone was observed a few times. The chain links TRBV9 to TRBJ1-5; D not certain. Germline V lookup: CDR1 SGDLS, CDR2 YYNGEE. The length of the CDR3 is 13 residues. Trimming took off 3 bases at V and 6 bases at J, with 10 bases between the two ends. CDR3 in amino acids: CASSATPGQPQHF. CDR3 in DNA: TGTGCCAGCAGCGCGACCCCAGGTCAGCCCCAGCATTTT.

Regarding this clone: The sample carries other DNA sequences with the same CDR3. CDR3 sequence (DNA): TGTGCCAGCAGCTCAGACAGGGGGCTTTACGAGCAGTACTTC. Translating it yields CASSSDRGLYEQYF. The chain couples TRBV7-8 to TRBJ2-7, with 10 positions matching TRBD1. The CDR3 is made up of 14 amino acids. CDR1 is SGHVS, CDR2 FQNEAQ, per germline. With V trimmed by 4 bases and J by 4 bases, 4 bases remained unmatched. Using reference TRBV7-8 and TRBJ2-7 for the parts outside the CDR3, the full variable domain is GAGVSQSPRYKVAKRGQDVALRCDPISGHVSLFWYQQALGQGPEFLTYFQNEAQLDKSGLPSDRFFAERPEGSVSTLKIQRTQQEDSAVYLCASSSDRGLYEQYFGPGTRLTVT.

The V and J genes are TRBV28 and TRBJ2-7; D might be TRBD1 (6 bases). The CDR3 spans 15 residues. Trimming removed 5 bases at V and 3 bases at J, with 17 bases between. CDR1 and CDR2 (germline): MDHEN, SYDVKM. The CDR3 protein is CASSAPLSGVYEQYF. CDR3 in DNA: TGTGCCAGCAGTGCACCCCTGTCAGGGGTCTACGAGCAGTACTTC.

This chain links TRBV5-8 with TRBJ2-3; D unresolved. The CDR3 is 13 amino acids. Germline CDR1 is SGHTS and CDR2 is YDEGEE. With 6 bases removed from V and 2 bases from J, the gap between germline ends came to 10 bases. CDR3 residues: CASTLPPTDTQYF. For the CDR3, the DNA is TGTGCCAGCACCCTGCCACCCACAGATACGCAGTATTTT. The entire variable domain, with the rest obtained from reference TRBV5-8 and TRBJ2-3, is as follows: EAGVTQSPTHLIKTRGQQATLRCSPISGHTSVYWYQQALGLGLQFLLWYDEGEERNRGNFPPRFSGRQFPNYSSELNVNALELEDSALYLCASTLPPTDTQYFGPGTRLTVL.

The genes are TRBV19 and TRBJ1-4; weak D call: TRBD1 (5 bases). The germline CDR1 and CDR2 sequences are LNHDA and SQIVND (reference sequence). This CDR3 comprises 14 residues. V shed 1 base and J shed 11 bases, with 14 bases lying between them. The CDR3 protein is CASSIAVGPRKLFF. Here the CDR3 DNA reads TGTGCCAGTAGTATAGCCGTGGGGCCGAGGAAACTGTTTTTT.

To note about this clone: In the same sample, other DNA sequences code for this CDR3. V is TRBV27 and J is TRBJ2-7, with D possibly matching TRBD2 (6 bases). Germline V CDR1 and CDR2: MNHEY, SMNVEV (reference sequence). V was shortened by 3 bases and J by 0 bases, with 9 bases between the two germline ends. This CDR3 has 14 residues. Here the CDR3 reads CASSLGGNSYEQYF. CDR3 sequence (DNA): TGTGCCAGCAGTTTGGGCGGGAACTCCTACGAGCAGTACTTC.

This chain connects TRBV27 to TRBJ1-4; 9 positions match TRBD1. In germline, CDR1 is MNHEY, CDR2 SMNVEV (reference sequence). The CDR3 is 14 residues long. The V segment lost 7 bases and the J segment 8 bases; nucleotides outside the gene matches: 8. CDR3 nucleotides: TGTGCCAGCACGGACAGGGGAGGGGGGGAAAAACTGTTTTTT. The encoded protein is CASTDRGGGEKLFF.

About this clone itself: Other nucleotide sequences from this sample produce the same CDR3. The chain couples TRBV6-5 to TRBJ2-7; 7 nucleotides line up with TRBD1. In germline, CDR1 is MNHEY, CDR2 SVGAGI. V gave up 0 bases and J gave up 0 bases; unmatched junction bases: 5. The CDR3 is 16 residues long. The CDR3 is CASSYSTGQVSYEQYF. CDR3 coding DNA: TGTGCCAGCAGTTACTCGACAGGACAGGTCTCCTACGAGCAGTACTTC.

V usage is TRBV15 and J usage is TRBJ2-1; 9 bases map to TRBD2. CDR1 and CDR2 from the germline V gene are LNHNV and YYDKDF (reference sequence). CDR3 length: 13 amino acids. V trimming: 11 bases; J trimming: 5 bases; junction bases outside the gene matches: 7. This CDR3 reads CASRASGNNEQFF. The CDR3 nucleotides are TGTGCCTCACGGGCTAGCGGGAACAATGAGCAGTTCTTC.

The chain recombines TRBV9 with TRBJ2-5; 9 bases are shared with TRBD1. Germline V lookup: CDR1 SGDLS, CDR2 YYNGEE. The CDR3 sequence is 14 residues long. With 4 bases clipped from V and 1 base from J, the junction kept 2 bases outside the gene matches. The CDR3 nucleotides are TGTGCCAGCAGCCCGGGACAGGGCCAAGAGACCCAGTACTTC. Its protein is CASSPGQGQETQYF.

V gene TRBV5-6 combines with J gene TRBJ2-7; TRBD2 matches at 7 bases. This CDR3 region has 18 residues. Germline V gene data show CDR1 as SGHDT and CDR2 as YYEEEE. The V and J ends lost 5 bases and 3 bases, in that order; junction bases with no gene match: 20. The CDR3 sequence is CASSYQPRAAGPLYEQYF. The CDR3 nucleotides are TGTGCCAGCAGTTACCAACCCAGGGCAGCGGGACCCCTCTACGAGCAGTACTTC.

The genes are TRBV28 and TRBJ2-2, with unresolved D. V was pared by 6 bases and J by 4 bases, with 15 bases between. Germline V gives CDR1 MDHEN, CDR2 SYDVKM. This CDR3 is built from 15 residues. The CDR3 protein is CASRPGRVSTGELFF. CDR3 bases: TGTGCCAGCAGGCCTGGCCGAGTAAGCACCGGGGAGCTGTTTTTT.

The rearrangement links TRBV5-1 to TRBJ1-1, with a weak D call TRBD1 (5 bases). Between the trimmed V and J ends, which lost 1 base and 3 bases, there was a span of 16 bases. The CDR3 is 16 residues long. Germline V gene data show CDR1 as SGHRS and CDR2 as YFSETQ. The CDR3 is CASSLPPSGGYTEAFF. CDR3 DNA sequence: TGCGCCAGCAGCTTGCCCCCCTCGGGGGGTTACACTGAAGCTTTCTTT.

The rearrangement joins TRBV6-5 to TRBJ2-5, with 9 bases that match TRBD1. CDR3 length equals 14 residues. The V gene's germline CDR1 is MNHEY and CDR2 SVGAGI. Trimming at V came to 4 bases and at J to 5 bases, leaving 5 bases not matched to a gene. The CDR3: CASSLDRGAETQYF. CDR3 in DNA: TGTGCCAGCAGTTTGGACAGGGGAGCGGAGACCCAGTACTTC.

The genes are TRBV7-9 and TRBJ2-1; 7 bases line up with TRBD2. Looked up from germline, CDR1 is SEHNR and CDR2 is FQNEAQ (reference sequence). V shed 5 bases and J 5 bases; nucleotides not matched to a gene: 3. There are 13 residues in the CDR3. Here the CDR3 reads CASSKRGDNEQFF. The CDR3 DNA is TGTGCCAGCAGCAAGCGGGGCGACAATGAGCAGTTCTTC. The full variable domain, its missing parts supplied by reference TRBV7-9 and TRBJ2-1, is DTGVSQNPRHKITKRGQNVTFRCDPISEHNRLYWYRQTLGQGPEFLTYFQNEAQLEKSRLLSDRFSAERPKGSFSTLEIQRTEQGDSAMYLCASSKRGDNEQFFGPGTRLTVL.

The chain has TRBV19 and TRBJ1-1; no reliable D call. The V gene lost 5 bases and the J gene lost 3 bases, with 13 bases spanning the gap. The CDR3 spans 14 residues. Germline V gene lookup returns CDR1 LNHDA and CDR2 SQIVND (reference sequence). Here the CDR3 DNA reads TGTGCCAGTAGTTCCGGCGTTTTGTACACTGAAGCTTTCTTT. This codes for CASSSGVLYTEAFF.

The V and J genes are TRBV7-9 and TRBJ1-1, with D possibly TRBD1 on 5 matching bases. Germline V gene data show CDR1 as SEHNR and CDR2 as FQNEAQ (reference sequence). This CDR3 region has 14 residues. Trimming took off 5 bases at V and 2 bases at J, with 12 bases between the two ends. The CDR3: CASSPRGRNTEAFF. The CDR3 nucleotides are TGTGCCAGCAGCCCGCGGGGCAGAAACACTGAAGCTTTCTTT.